The T cell receptor beta chain under discussion was sequenced for a study of blood T cells in healthy people across ages. The J segment lost 7 bases and the V segment lost 6 bases, leaving 3 bases of the junction unmatched. The CDR3 runs to 13 residues. CDR1 is MDHEN, CDR2 SYDVKM, per germline. Through a sample-barcoded 5' primer and a J-beta primer mix, a second PCR was run for roughly 6 to 11 cycles. TCRdb reprocessed the 5' RACE reads with MiXCR, giving one entry per CDR3 protein. The top ten hold over 10% of the sample, which has fewer than 900,000 distinct CDR3 sequences, 36% seen once. Roughly 9.2 milliliters of peripheral blood were drawn from each donor into EDTA-treated tubes.

The chain links TRBV28 to TRBJ1-6, with TRBD1 identical over 7 bases. The clonotype was recovered from a man between 18 and 29 years old in good health. Source material: blood. Written as DNA, the CDR3 is TGTGCCAGCAGGGCAGGGGGAAATTCACCCCTCCACTTT. Its protein product is CASRAGGNSPLHF.